This T cell receptor (beta chain) was sequenced in a study of early T cells in non-severe SARS-CoV-2 infection. Study-level background: Chains were not paired, and sequencing was done on bulk RNA from unsorted whole blood.

Individual cDNA molecules were tagged with unique molecular identifiers. TCRdb reprocessed the 5' RACE reads via MiXCR and lists one record per CDR3 protein. The table includes approximately 30,000 distinct CDR3 sequences, about 5.3% detected once. This clonotype was counted many times. CDR1 is MDHEN and CDR2 is SYDVKM in the germline V gene. The CDR3 is 12 residues long. Deletions cut 6 bases from V and 3 bases from J, with 9 bases between. The chain recombines TRBV28 with TRBJ2-7; D unresolved. The TCR sequence derives from an adult who was a healthcare worker with PCR-confirmed SARS-CoV-2 infection or an uninfected control (not recorded which). The material sequenced was whole blood. CDR3 in DNA: TGTGCCAGCAGCCCGAAACTCTACGAGCAGTACTTC. Its translation: CASSPKLYEQYF. The whole variable domain, filled in from reference TRBV28 and TRBJ2-7, reads DVKVTQSSRYLVKRTGEKVFLECVQDMDHENMFWYRQDPGLGLRLIYFSYDVKMKEKGDIPEGYSVSREKKERFSLILESASTNQTSMYLCASSPKLYEQYFGPGTRLTVT.